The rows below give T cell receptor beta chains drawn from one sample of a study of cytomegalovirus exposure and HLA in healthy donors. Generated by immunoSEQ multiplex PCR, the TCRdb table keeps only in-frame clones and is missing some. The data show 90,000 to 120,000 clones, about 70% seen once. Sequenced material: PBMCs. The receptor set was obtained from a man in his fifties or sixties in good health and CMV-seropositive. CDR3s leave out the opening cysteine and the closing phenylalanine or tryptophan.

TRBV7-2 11 ASSGGRGQPQH
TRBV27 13 ASTPVTGVTDTQY
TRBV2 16 ASSSVIAGGPKRNEQF
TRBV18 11 ASSEQTNYGYT
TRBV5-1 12 ASSLVPGNEKLF
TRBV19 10 ASSPSYTEAF
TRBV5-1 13 ASSLQGSGTDTQY
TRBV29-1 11 SVEIQGQETQY
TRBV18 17 ASSPLGIAGGRGQETQY
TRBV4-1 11 ASSRDRGYGYT
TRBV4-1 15 ASSLTPTRGAYYEQY
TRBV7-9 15 ASSPGTSGRAANEQF
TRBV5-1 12 ASSTTGSGTEAF
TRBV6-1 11 ASRNRVSVEAF
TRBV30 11 AWSADSADTQY
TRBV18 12 ASSPRTENREAF
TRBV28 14 ASSPWGYRGDYGYT
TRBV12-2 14 ASRPFVSSSLTEQF
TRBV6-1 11 ASRMDRDDGYT
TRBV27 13 ASSLLGQVTGELF
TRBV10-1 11 ASSWTGMYEQY
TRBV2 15 ASRMDRVGRVNQPQH
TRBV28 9 ASTLNTEAF
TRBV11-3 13 ASSLGTHPTETQY
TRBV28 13 ASSLLREGAGELF
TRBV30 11 AWSVQATDTQY
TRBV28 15 ASSLFSLGGASGGYT
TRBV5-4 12 ASSPKDRGETQY
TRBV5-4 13 ASRTPTGTNTEAF
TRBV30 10 AWSQGWDEQY
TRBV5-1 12 ASSPDRGGEKLF
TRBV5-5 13 ASSTAWTGTGGYT
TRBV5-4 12 ASSFNRGRPEAF
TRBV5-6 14 ASSLGLALSTDTQY
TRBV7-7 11 ASKGLGAGELF
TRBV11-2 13 ASSLQGLTYNEQF
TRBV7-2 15 ASRFTSGTGIDSPLH
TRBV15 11 ATSLDRVQTQY
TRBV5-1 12 ASSGTTTGGEQY
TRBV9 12 ASSVGGANYGYT
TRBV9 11 ASSTSGGTVQY